The 20 T cell receptor beta chains below come from one sample, sequenced in a study of blood T cell repertoires in COVID-19. Sequenced by immunoSEQ multiplex PCR; TCRdb stores in-frame clones only, minus some. The sample yields roughly 480,000 clones, approximately 92% seen once. Sequenced material: peripheral blood. The receptor source for this set is a man younger than 35 with COVID-19, enrolled during active disease.

V usage is TRBV27 and J usage is TRBJ2-1; possible D gene TRBD2, 5 bases. V lost 2 bases to trimming and J lost 9 bases, with 14 bases between them. Germline CDR1 reads MNHEY; CDR2 reads SMNVEV (reference sequence). The CDR3 spans 14 residues. The CDR3 here is CASSLRGPRTEQFF. CDR3 coding DNA: TGTGCCAGCAGTTTACGCGGGCCGCGAACTGAGCAGTTCTTC.

This clone has a handful of counts. The chain carries TRBV11-3 and TRBJ2-7; possible D gene TRBD1, 6 bases. Trimming stripped 5 bases from V and 6 bases from J, with 14 bases between. Germline V gives CDR1 SGHNT, CDR2 YENEEA. CDR3 length equals 13 residues. As DNA, the CDR3 is TGTGCCAGCAGCCGCACAGGGATCGGCGAGCAGTACTTC. It specifies CASSRTGIGEQYF.

The chain is built from TRBV5-1 and TRBJ2-5; 12 bases are a match to TRBD2. Trimming cost V 2 bases and J 2 bases; bases outside gene matches: 7. Germline CDR1 and CDR2: SGHRS and YFSETQ. This CDR3 contains 17 residues. As DNA, the CDR3 is TGCGCCAGCAGCTTACCTGGACTAGCGGGGAAGCAAGAGACCCAGTACTTC. Protein product: CASSLPGLAGKQETQYF.

The V gene is TRBV12-3 or TRBV12-4, the J gene TRBJ2-1; D gene ambiguous. The CDR3 is 12 amino acids. CDR3 in amino acids: CGAWSSYNEQFF. Here the CDR3 DNA reads TGTGGTGCCTGGAGCTCCTACAATGAGCAGTTCTTC.

This clone was counted a single time. The chain links TRBV21-1 to TRBJ2-6; the DNA was not compared with TRBD2, the D call given in the table. TRBV21-1 is a pseudogene. The CDR3 sequence is 21 residues long. CDR3: CASSKSGGIQLRASGANVLTF. The CDR3 DNA sequence: TGTGCCAGCAGCAAATCCGGGGGGATCCAACTTCGGGCCTCTGGGGCCAACGTCCTGACTTTC.

The V call is TRBV5-8, the J call TRBJ2-7, with D unclear. V dropped 5 bases and J dropped 3 bases, with 6 bases sitting between them. This CDR3 spans 11 amino acids. The V gene's germline CDR1 is SGHTS and CDR2 YDEGEE. CDR3 amino acids: CASRHYYEQYF. CDR3 DNA: TGTGCCAGCAGACATTACTACGAGCAGTACTTC.

The chain recombines TRBV2 with TRBJ2-3, with 9 bases identical to TRBD2. There are 14 residues in the CDR3. Germline values: CDR1 SNHLY, CDR2 FYNNEI. V trimming: 1 base; J trimming: 6 bases; junction bases outside the gene matches: 2. The CDR3 bases are TGTGCCAGCAGTGAAGTAGCGGGGGTGGATACGCAGTATTTT. Amino acid sequence: CASSEVAGVDTQYF.

The rearrangement uses TRBV27 and TRBJ2-1; 9 bases align to TRBD1. From germline, CDR1 is MNHEY and CDR2 SMNVEV (reference sequence). V lost 4 bases, J lost 8 bases, and 18 bases stayed unmatched. This CDR3 comprises 18 residues. The CDR3 DNA follows: TGTGCCAGCAGTTGGACATCCAGGACCGGGACAGGGTTGTATGAGCAGTTCTTC. Encoded protein: CASSWTSRTGTGLYEQFF.

V usage is TRBV12-2 and J usage is TRBJ2-5; no check of the table's D call, TRBD2, against the DNA was made. TRBV12-2 is a pseudogene locus. CDR3 size: 21 residues. The CDR3, as DNA: TGTGCAAGCCCCCCATATACCCCCCCTCGTACGTTGACTAGCAGAAAAGAGACCCAGTACTTC. Amino acids: CASPPYTPPRTLTSRKETQYF.

The chain carries TRBV19 and TRBJ1-1, with 8 bases matching TRBD1. J lost 4 bases, V lost 5 bases, and 6 bases had no gene match. The CDR3 runs 14 residues. Per germline, CDR1 LNHDA and CDR2 SQIVND (reference sequence). The CDR3 sequence: CASSPWTGPTEAFF. The CDR3 DNA sequence: TGTGCCAGTAGTCCCTGGACAGGGCCCACTGAAGCTTTCTTT.

CDR3: CASSSRTTGVGPEAFF. The DNA of the CDR3 is TGTGCCAGCAGTTCCCGAACGACAGGGGTGGGCCCTGAAGCTTTCTTT. The genes are TRBV6-5 and TRBJ1-1; 8 bases are shared with TRBD1. V lost 4 bases to trimming and J lost 6 bases; unmatched junction nucleotides: 13. Germline lookup yields CDR1 MNHEY and CDR2 SVGAGI. The CDR3 is 16 amino acids.

The chain uses TRBV20-1 and TRBJ2-1; 8 nucleotides match TRBD2. CDR1 is DFQATT, CDR2 SNEGSKA, per germline (reference sequence). J gave up 12 bases and V 0 bases, and 1 base lay outside the gene matches. CDR3 length equals 11 residues. CDR3 in DNA: TGCAGTGCTAGAGATGCGGGGGGGCAGTTCTTC. It is translated as CSARDAGGQFF.

V usage is TRBV27 and J usage is TRBJ2-7, with 9 bases lining up with TRBD1. V was clipped by 6 bases and J by 6 bases; unmatched bases: 9. This CDR3 comprises 14 residues. Germline V gene data show CDR1 as MNHEY and CDR2 as SMNVEV (reference sequence). CDR3 region: CASSQDRDRVEQYF. CDR3 in DNA: TGTGCCAGCAGCCAAGACCGGGACAGGGTCGAGCAGTACTTC.

CDR3 nucleotides: TGTGCCTGGAGCAGTGGGGGGGCAGGGGATACGCAGTATTTT. Protein product: CAWSSGGAGDTQYF. This rearrangement joins TRBV30 to TRBJ2-3, with a possible D match to TRBD2 (7 bases). Per the germline V gene, CDR1 is GTSNPN and CDR2 is SVGIG (reference sequence). The germline V and J ends were trimmed by 3 bases and 6 bases, with 16 bases remaining between them. The CDR3 totals 14 residues.

The chain carries TRBV18 and TRBJ2-2; D is perhaps TRBD1 (6 bases). The CDR3 length is 15 residues. V lost 3 bases and J lost 5, with 13 bases in between. Germline V gene sequence: CDR1 KGHSH, CDR2 LQKENI. CDR3 protein: CASSPRTVLTGELFF. Written as DNA, the CDR3 is TGTGCCAGCTCACCCAGGACAGTATTAACCGGGGAGCTGTTTTTT.

This clone was recorded only once. This sequence joins TRBV10-1 and TRBJ2-2; a weak D match, TRBD1 (6 bases). The CDR3 has 16 residues. Germline V gene lookup returns CDR1 WNHNN and CDR2 SYGVQD (reference sequence). Between the trimmed V and J ends, which lost 6 bases and 10 bases, there was a span of 24 bases. CDR3 sequence (DNA): TGCGCCAGCAGCGAGCGCTGGGGGACATCTGTCGAGGAGCTGTTTTTT. Encoded protein: CASSERWGTSVEELFF.

This clone was seen only a few times. This rearrangement joins TRBV2 to TRBJ2-5, with 12 bases that match TRBD2. Germline CDR1 is SNHLY and CDR2 is FYNNEI. After removal of 8 bases from V and 1 base from J, the junction contained 11 bases not matched to a gene. The CDR3 runs 17 residues. CDR3 DNA: TGTGCCAGCGGCACTAGCGGGAGGAAAGGACCCCAAGAGACCCAGTACTTC. This encodes CASGTSGRKGPQETQYF.

The CDR3 spells CASSNPTDRGNNQPQHF. The CDR3 bases are TGTGCCAGTAGTAACCCGACGGACAGGGGGAACAATCAGCCCCAGCATTTT. The chain combines TRBV19 with TRBJ1-5; 10 bases are a match to TRBD1. Germline CDR1 and CDR2: LNHDA and SQIVND (reference sequence). The CDR3 contains 17 residues. V lost 4 bases, J lost 3 bases, and 9 bases stayed unmatched.

This clone is a singleton in its sample. The chain is built from TRBV2 and TRBJ2-3; 10 nucleotides line up with TRBD1. The CDR3 is 15 residues long. V was clipped by 2 bases and J by 4 bases; unmatched bases: 3. Germline CDR1 reads SNHLY; CDR2 reads FYNNEI. The CDR3 region has the DNA TGTGCCAGCAGTGAACAGACAGGGGGCCCAGATACGCAGTATTTT. Translating it yields CASSEQTGGPDTQYF.

This rearrangement joins TRBV2 to TRBJ1-4, with TRBD1 matching 7 bases. The germline CDR1 and CDR2 sequences are SNHLY and FYNNEI. J was trimmed by 0 bases and V by 6 bases; bases with no gene match: 4. This CDR3 is 15 amino acids long. Written as DNA, the CDR3 is TGTGCCAGCAGCCAACAGGGGACAACTAATGAAAAACTGTTTTTT. Its protein product is CASSQQGTTNEKLFF. Based on the CDR3 plus reference TRBV2 and TRBJ1-4, the full variable domain is EPEVTQTPSHQVTQMGQEVILRCVPISNHLYFYWYRQILGQKVEFLVSFYNNEISEKSEIFDDQFSVERPDGSNFTLKIRSTKLEDSAMYFCASSQQGTTNEKLFFGSGTQLSVL.